What follows describes a single TCR beta chain. The antigen is undetermined. CDR1 MNHEY and CDR2 SVGAGI come from the germline V gene. The CDR3 length is 15 residues. These data originate in a study of monozygotic twins with inflammatory bowel disease. The study, taken as a whole, reports: For repertoire similarity, concordant twins did not differ from discordant twins, possibly because power was limited.

Reprocessing the 5' RACE reads, TCRdb reports a single entry for every CDR3 protein and omits DNA. This table holds approximately 330,000 distinct CDR3 sequences. Sequenced sample: blood. This clonotype was obtained from a human donor with ulcerative colitis or Crohn's disease, or a healthy co-twin of an affected twin (not recorded which). The chain links TRBV6-5 to TRBJ2-1. The CDR3 sequence: CASSYSRATNNEQFF.